This T cell receptor beta chain was recorded in a study of blood T cell repertoires in COVID-19. Looking at the study overall: Some COVID-19 samples were acute and others convalescent; all came from the United States, Italy and Spain. Sources were T cells, B-cell-depleted T cells, or PBMCs; the material itself was cDNA or gDNA.

In the original processing: The authors estimated nucleated cell counts from reference gene primer amplification. Assay: immunoSEQ multiplex PCR; the TCRdb copy retains only in-frame clones and omits some. V, J and clone size reflect that table, while D and trimming were determined from the DNA. The table has 140,000 to 150,000 clones, about 87% seen once; the top ten hold 8.6%. Germline V lookup: CDR1 GTSNPN, CDR2 SVGIG (reference sequence). The V end lost 0 bases, the J end lost 7 bases, and 10 bases lay between the germline ends. This CDR3 contains 13 residues. The clonotype originates from a woman in her forties or fifties with active or convalescent COVID-19. The rearrangement links TRBV30 to TRBJ1-5; D not resolved. What was sequenced was peripheral blood. In DNA, the CDR3 is TGTGCCTGGAGTGTCGAGGGAAACCAGCCCCAGCATTTT. As protein: CAWSVEGNQPQHF.